Below are 32 T cell receptor beta chains sequenced from a single sample in a study of blood T cell repertoires in COVID-19 (TCRdb year 2020). The library was made by the immunoSEQ multiplex PCR assay. This is the immuneACCESS table as TCRdb keeps it, with only in-frame sequences that have V and J called. A part of the clones is gone; compared with another copy, unresolved V genes explain less than half, and the rest is unexplained. The sample yields fewer than 350,000 clones; 80% to 90% were counted once. The top ten hold about 12% of the sample. Input material: peripheral blood. These receptors all come from a woman aged 30 to 39 with COVID-19, enrolled during active disease.

The V gene is TRBV3-1 (or the pseudogene TRBV3-2), the J gene TRBJ1-1; TRBD1 is a possible D gene (5 bases). Deletions cut 0 bases from V and 4 bases from J, with 9 bases between. This CDR3 is built from 14 residues. The germline V gene encodes CDR1 LGHDT and CDR2 YNNKEL (reference sequence). In DNA form, the CDR3 reads TGTGCCAGCAGCCAAGAGCAGGGCGTCACTGAAGCTTTCTTT. This translates into CASSQEQGVTEAFF.

The chain is built from TRBV27 and TRBJ1-5; D not resolved. The V gene's germline CDR1 is MNHEY and CDR2 SMNVEV (reference sequence). CDR3 length equals 13 residues. V dropped 5 bases and J dropped 7 bases, with 12 bases sitting between them. CDR3 in DNA: TGTGCCAGCAGTCCGGGCGGCGGGCAGCCCCAGCATTTT. It translates to CASSPGGGQPQHF.

The chain combines TRBV24-1 with TRBJ2-7; D gene ambiguous. Trimming pared 7 bases from V and 5 bases from J, leaving 8 bases between. CDR1 is KGHDR and CDR2 is SFDVKD in the germline V gene. CDR3 length equals 11 residues. This CDR3 is CATRRLDEQYF. CDR3 sequence (DNA): TGTGCCACCAGGCGGCTAGACGAGCAGTACTTC.

The rearrangement joins TRBV3-1 (or the pseudogene TRBV3-2) to TRBJ2-2; 8 bases fit TRBD2. Germline V gives CDR1 LGHDT, CDR2 YNNKEL (reference sequence). The CDR3 has 15 amino acids. V dropped 2 bases and J dropped 6; count of bases not matched to a gene: 5. The CDR3: CASSQMRGAPGELFF. In DNA, the CDR3 is TGTGCCAGCAGCCAAATGCGGGGGGCCCCCGGGGAGCTGTTTTTT.

This clone has just one count. This chain uses TRBV27 with TRBJ2-5; 8 nucleotides match TRBD2. The CDR3 has 12 amino acids. V shed 5 bases, J shed 5 bases, and the junction held 1 base outside the gene matches. Germline lookup yields CDR1 MNHEY and CDR2 SMNVEV (reference sequence). This chain's CDR3 is CASSPGGETQYF. CDR3 nucleotide sequence: TGTGCCAGCAGTCCGGGAGGGGAGACCCAGTACTTC.

The rearrangement joins TRBV2 to TRBJ2-5; 9 bases map to TRBD1. V lost 6 bases to trimming and J lost 7 bases; unmatched junction nucleotides: 9. Germline CDR1 and CDR2: SNHLY and FYNNEI. This CDR3 has 14 residues. In DNA form, the CDR3 reads TGTGCCAGCAGGGGACAGGGAGGACCTCGGACCCAGTACTTC. It codes for CASRGQGGPRTQYF.

V and J are TRBV3-1 (or the pseudogene TRBV3-2) and TRBJ1-1; possibly TRBD1 for D (6 bases). V shed 1 base and J shed 5 bases, with 14 bases lying between them. Looked up from germline, CDR1 is LGHDT and CDR2 is YNNKEL (reference sequence). The CDR3 length is 15 residues. The CDR3 sequence: CASSQVGGAGTEAFF. CDR3 DNA sequence: TGTGCCAGCAGCCAAGTAGGGGGGGCCGGGACTGAAGCTTTCTTT.

The rearrangement uses TRBV15 and TRBJ1-2, with D perhaps TRBD1 (5 bases). Germline V gene data show CDR1 as LNHNV and CDR2 as YYDKDF (reference sequence). The CDR3 extends over 15 amino acids. V was trimmed by 3 bases and J by 5 bases, leaving 16 bases between them. This CDR3 is CATSSGGGTRYGYTF. CDR3 nucleotides: TGTGCCACCAGCAGCGGCGGGGGAACCAGATATGGCTACACCTTC.

The chain uses TRBV7-8 and TRBJ1-3; D remains ambiguous. V was pared by 5 bases and J by 4 bases, with 9 bases between. Germline V CDR1 and CDR2: SGHVS, FQNEAQ. The CDR3 has 13 residues. The CDR3 is CASSVHGGNTIYF. Written as DNA, the CDR3 is TGTGCCAGCAGCGTCCACGGGGGAAACACCATATATTTT.

The chain combines TRBV27 with TRBJ2-3, with 8 positions matching TRBD1. Germline V CDR1 and CDR2: MNHEY, SMNVEV (reference sequence). Germline trimming cut 7 bases from V and 3 bases from J; bases unmatched to any gene: 6. This CDR3 comprises 14 residues. CDR3 sequence reads: CASTPRQGTDTQYF. Written as DNA, the CDR3 is TGTGCCAGCACCCCAAGACAGGGGACAGATACGCAGTATTTT.

The chain has TRBV28 and TRBJ2-1, with D uncertain. Trimming shortened V by 4 bases and J by 5 bases, and 3 bases separated the two germline ends. CDR1 MDHEN and CDR2 SYDVKM come from the germline V gene. This CDR3 is 11 amino acids long. This CDR3 reads CASSSNNEQFF. CDR3 nucleotide sequence: TGTGCCAGCAGTTCAAACAATGAGCAGTTCTTC.

This chain joins TRBV9 and TRBJ1-4, with 7 bases that match TRBD1. This CDR3 comprises 16 residues. The V segment lost 5 bases and the J segment 11 bases; nucleotides outside the gene matches: 18. CDR1 and CDR2 from the germline V gene are SGDLS and YYNGEE. As DNA, the CDR3 is TGTGCCAGCAGACACCTCCGGGACAGTATATGGAGGAAACTGTTTTTT. It is translated as CASRHLRDSIWRKLFF.

The rearrangement links TRBV6-1 to TRBJ1-5; D might be TRBD1 (5 bases). Germline loops: CDR1 MNHNS, CDR2 SASEGT. The CDR3 covers 11 residues. Trimming left V 3 bases short and J 10 bases short, with 7 bases between. The CDR3, as DNA: TGTGCCAGCAGTGACGGGGGACCCCAGCATTTT. This encodes CASSDGGPQHF.

The gene calls are TRBV19 and TRBJ1-4, with 9 bases fitting TRBD1. Germline V lookup: CDR1 LNHDA, CDR2 SQIVND (reference sequence). CDR3 length equals 16 residues. V gave up 5 bases and J gave up 2 bases; unmatched junction bases: 6. The CDR3: CASSSGQGLTNEKLFF. In nucleotides, the CDR3 is TGTGCCAGTAGTTCGGGACAGGGCCTGACTAATGAAAAACTGTTTTTT.

The chain has TRBV5-4 and TRBJ2-7, with D unresolved. Trimming removed 4 bases from V and 3 bases from J, with 11 bases in between. The germline gives CDR1 SGHNT, CDR2 YYREEE (reference sequence). The CDR3 has 13 residues. The CDR3 DNA reads TGTGCCAGCAGCCTGTCACACGACTACGAGCAGTACTTC. Residues: CASSLSHDYEQYF.

V usage is TRBV10-2 and J usage is TRBJ2-7; D might be TRBD1 (5 bases). The CDR3 is 16 amino acids. V lost 6 bases and J 2 bases, leaving 20 bases between the germline ends. The V gene's germline CDR1 is WSHSY and CDR2 SAAADI. In DNA, the CDR3 is TGCGCCAGCAGCCCATCCCTAGACAGCCACCCCTACGAGCAGTACTTC. Amino acids: CASSPSLDSHPYEQYF.

V gene TRBV30 combines with J gene TRBJ2-4, with a tentative D call TRBD2 (6 bases). CDR1 GTSNPN and CDR2 SVGIG come from the germline V gene (reference sequence). This CDR3 spans 13 amino acids. V gave up 4 bases and J gave up 1 base, with 8 bases separating them. CDR3 nucleotide sequence: TGTGCCTGGACGGGGAGGGCCAAAAACATTCAGTACTTC. Amino acid sequence: CAWTGRAKNIQYF.

The V gene is TRBV7-9, the J gene TRBJ2-7, with TRBD1 identical over 8 bases. The CDR3 length is 17 residues. V lost 1 base to trimming and J lost 4 bases; unmatched junction nucleotides: 12. In germline, CDR1 is SEHNR, CDR2 FQNEAQ (reference sequence). CDR3 sequence: CASSLDYIRDRYYEQYF. The CDR3 coding sequence is TGTGCCAGCAGCTTAGACTACATCCGGGACAGGTATTACGAGCAGTACTTC. Drawing the rest from reference TRBV7-9 and TRBJ2-7, the complete variable domain is DTGVSQNPRHKITKRGQNVTFRCDPISEHNRLYWYRQTLGQGPEFLTYFQNEAQLEKSRLLSDRFSAERPKGSFSTLEIQRTEQGDSAMYLCASSLDYIRDRYYEQYFGPGTRLTVT.

This clone was counted a few times. CDR3 sequence: CASSLAEFWGLGYTF. CDR3 sequence (DNA): TGTGCCAGCAGCTTAGCCGAATTTTGGGGGCTTGGCTACACCTTC. The genes are TRBV7-9 and TRBJ1-2, with D possibly being TRBD1 (6 bases). V was pared by 0 bases and J by 7 bases, with 15 bases between. Germline CDR1 and CDR2: SEHNR and FQNEAQ (reference sequence). This CDR3 spans 15 amino acids.

The chain recombines TRBV6-5 with TRBJ2-1; 7 bases align to TRBD1. Losses at the gene ends were 5 bases for V and 3 bases for J; bases not matched to a gene: 1. Germline V gene lookup returns CDR1 MNHEY and CDR2 SVGAGI. This CDR3 is built from 13 residues. The CDR3 sequence: CASSRDSYNEQFF. CDR3 bases: TGTGCCAGCAGTCGGGACAGCTACAATGAGCAGTTCTTC.

This rearrangement joins TRBV12-3 or TRBV12-4 to TRBJ1-5; the D is unclear. V lost 7 bases to trimming and J lost 5 bases, with 12 bases between them. The CDR3 runs to 13 residues. The CDR3 DNA reads TGTGCCAGCACCTCAACCTCAGATCAGCCCCAGCATTTT. The encoded protein is CASTSTSDQPQHF.

This clone appeared once. The chain joins TRBV12-5 to TRBJ1-6, with D perhaps TRBD1 (5 bases). Trimming took 7 bases from V and 9 from J, leaving 19 bases between them. The CDR3 runs 15 residues. In germline, CDR1 is LGHNT, CDR2 FRNRAP. The CDR3 sequence: CASARGGPLGSPLHF. As DNA, the CDR3 is TGTGCTAGTGCCCGGGGGGGACCTCTGGGTTCACCCCTCCACTTT.

The chain combines TRBV11-2 with TRBJ1-1; weak D call: TRBD1 (5 bases). V lost 5 bases to trimming and J lost 0 bases, with 10 bases between them. Germline CDR1 and CDR2: SGHAT and FQNNGV. This CDR3 comprises 14 residues. The CDR3 protein is CASSALGVNTEAFF. CDR3 nucleotide sequence: TGTGCCAGCAGCGCCCTAGGGGTGAACACTGAAGCTTTCTTT.

The chain recombines TRBV10-1 with TRBJ1-1, with D tentatively TRBD1 (5 bases). V lost 3 bases and J lost 4, with 12 bases in between. Germline V gene sequence: CDR1 WNHNN, CDR2 SYGVQD (reference sequence). The CDR3 length is 14 residues. CDR3 residues: CASSDSGGGTEAFF. The CDR3 DNA is TGCGCCAGCAGTGATTCGGGGGGAGGCACTGAAGCTTTCTTT.

This chain links TRBV5-1 with TRBJ2-1; D perhaps matches TRBD2 (6 bases). Trimming took off 0 bases at V and 0 bases at J, with 16 bases between the two ends. This CDR3 region has 18 residues. Germline V gene lookup returns CDR1 SGHRS and CDR2 YFSETQ. CDR3 in DNA: TGCGCCAGCAGCTTGGCCGTGGGCGGGGCTATCTCCTACAATGAGCAGTTCTTC. This encodes CASSLAVGGAISYNEQFF.

This clone was observed a few times. The chain recombines TRBV30 with TRBJ1-2; D is possibly TRBD1 (6 bases). The CDR3 contains 17 residues. The V end lost 3 bases, the J end lost 1 base, and 21 bases lay between the germline ends. Per germline, CDR1 GTSNPN and CDR2 SVGIG (reference sequence). CDR3 nucleotide sequence: TGTGCCTGGAGCCACCAATACCTTCAGGGGAATAACTATGGCTACACCTTC. Translated, it gives CAWSHQYLQGNNYGYTF.

V usage is TRBV10-2 and J usage is TRBJ2-3; D is unresolved. Trimming took 3 bases from V and 4 from J, leaving 17 bases between them. Looked up from germline, CDR1 is WSHSY and CDR2 is SAAADI. This CDR3 is built from 16 residues. CDR3 residues: CASSDHWAVPPDTQYF. The CDR3 coding sequence is TGCGCCAGCAGTGACCACTGGGCTGTCCCCCCAGATACGCAGTATTTT.

The chain joins TRBV6-5 to TRBJ2-7; unclear D gene. Trimming cost V 0 bases and J 4 bases, with 7 bases left between them. Germline V gene sequence: CDR1 MNHEY, CDR2 SVGAGI. CDR3 length: 13 residues. Here the CDR3 DNA reads TGTGCCAGCAGTTACTCTAGCCAATACGAGCAGTACTTC. As protein: CASSYSSQYEQYF.

The chain links TRBV5-1 to TRBJ2-3; possible D gene TRBD2, 6 bases. CDR1 is SGHRS, CDR2 YFSETQ, per germline. Trimming took 1 base from V and 2 from J, leaving 14 bases between them. This CDR3 has 16 residues. The CDR3 region has the DNA TGCGCCAGCAGCTTGTCGTCTAGCGATTTCACAGATACGCAGTATTTT. As protein: CASSLSSSDFTDTQYF.

J is TRBJ2-5 and V is TRBV18; tentatively, D is TRBD1 (6 bases). The germline V gene has CDR1 KGHSH and CDR2 LQKENI. This CDR3 region has 14 residues. V dropped 4 bases and J dropped 2 bases, with 11 bases sitting between them. The CDR3 is CASSRGQEQETQYF. The DNA of the CDR3 is TGTGCCAGCTCACGGGGACAAGAACAAGAGACCCAGTACTTC. Drawing the rest from reference TRBV18 and TRBJ2-5, the complete variable domain is NAGVMQNPRHLVRRRGQEARLRCSPMKGHSHVYWYRQLPEEGLKFMVYLQKENIIDESGMPKERFSAEFPKEGPSILRIQQVVRGDSAAYFCASSRGQEQETQYFGPGTRLLVL.

The V and J genes are TRBV2 and TRBJ2-5; tentative D call: TRBD2 (6 bases). Germline CDR1 SNHLY, CDR2 FYNNEI. The CDR3 covers 15 residues. The V gene lost 6 bases and the J gene lost 1 base, with 15 bases spanning the gap. CDR3 region: CASSPGLGGQETQYF. The CDR3 DNA follows: TGTGCCAGCAGCCCCGGGTTGGGGGGCCAAGAGACCCAGTACTTC.

The chain joins TRBV10-2 to TRBJ2-1; 8 bases map to TRBD2. This CDR3 is built from 17 residues. Germline V gene lookup returns CDR1 WSHSY and CDR2 SAAADI. Trimming cost V 0 bases and J 3 bases; bases outside gene matches: 7. This chain's CDR3 is CASSESGGAGVYNEQFF. CDR3 DNA sequence: TGCGCCAGCAGTGAGTCGGGTGGAGCGGGGGTCTACAATGAGCAGTTCTTC.